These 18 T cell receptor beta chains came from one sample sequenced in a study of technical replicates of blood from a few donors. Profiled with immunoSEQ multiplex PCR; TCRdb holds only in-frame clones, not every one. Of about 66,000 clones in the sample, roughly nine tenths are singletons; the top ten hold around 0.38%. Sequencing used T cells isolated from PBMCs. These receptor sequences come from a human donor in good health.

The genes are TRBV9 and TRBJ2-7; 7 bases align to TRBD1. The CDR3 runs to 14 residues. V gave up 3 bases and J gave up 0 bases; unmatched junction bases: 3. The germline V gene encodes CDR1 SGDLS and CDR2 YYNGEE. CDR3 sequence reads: CASSGTGPSYEQYF. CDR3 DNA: TGTGCCAGCAGCGGGACAGGCCCCTCCTACGAGCAGTACTTC.

CDR3 amino acids: CASSLQRVGQETQYF. The CDR3 region has the DNA TGTGCCAGCAGCTTACAGAGGGTAGGGCAAGAGACCCAGTACTTC. V gene TRBV7-2 combines with J gene TRBJ2-5; a weak D match, TRBD2 (5 bases). V was clipped by 2 bases and J by 2 bases, with 12 bases between them. Germline values: CDR1 SGHTA, CDR2 FQGNSA. CDR3 length equals 15 residues.

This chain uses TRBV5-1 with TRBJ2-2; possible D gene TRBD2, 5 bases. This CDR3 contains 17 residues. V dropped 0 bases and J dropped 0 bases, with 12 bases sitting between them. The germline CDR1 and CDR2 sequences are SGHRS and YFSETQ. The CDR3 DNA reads TGCGCCAGCAGCTTGGTTTATTCGGAGGCGAACACCGGGGAGCTGTTTTTT. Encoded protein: CASSLVYSEANTGELFF.

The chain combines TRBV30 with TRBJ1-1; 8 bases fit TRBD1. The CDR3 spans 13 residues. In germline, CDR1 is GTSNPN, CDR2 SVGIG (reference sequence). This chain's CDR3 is CAWATGVVTEAFF. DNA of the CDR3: TGTGCTTGGGCGACAGGGGTCGTCACTGAAGCTTTCTTT.

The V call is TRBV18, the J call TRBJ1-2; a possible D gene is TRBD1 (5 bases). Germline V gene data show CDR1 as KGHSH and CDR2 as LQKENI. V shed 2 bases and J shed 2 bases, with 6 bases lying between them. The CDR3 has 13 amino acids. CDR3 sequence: CASSPTGNYGYTF. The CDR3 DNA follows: TGTGCCAGCTCACCAACAGGAAACTATGGCTACACCTTC.

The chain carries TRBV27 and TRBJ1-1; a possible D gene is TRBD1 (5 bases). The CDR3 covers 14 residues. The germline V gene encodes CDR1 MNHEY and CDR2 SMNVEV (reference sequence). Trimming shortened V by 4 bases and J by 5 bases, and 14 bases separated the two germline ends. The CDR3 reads CASSYTDKGTEAFF. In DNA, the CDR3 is TGTGCCAGCAGTTATACGGACAAGGGGACTGAAGCTTTCTTT.

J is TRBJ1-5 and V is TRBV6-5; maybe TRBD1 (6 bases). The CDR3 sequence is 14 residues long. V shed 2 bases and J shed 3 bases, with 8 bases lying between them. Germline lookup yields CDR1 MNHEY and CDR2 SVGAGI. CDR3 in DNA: TGTGCCAGCAGTTACGTGGGGGCCAATCAGCCCCAGCATTTT. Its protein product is CASSYVGANQPQHF.

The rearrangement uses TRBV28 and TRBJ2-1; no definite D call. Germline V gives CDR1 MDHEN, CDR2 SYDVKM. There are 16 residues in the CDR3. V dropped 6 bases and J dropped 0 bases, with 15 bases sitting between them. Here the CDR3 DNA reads TGTGCCAGCAGCAACTGGGCCACCAGCTCCTACAATGAGCAGTTCTTC. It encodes CASSNWATSSYNEQFF.

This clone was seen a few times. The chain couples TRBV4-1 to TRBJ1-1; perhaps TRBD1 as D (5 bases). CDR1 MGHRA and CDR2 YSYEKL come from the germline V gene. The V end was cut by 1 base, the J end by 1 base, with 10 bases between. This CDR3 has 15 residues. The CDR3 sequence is CASSQAGVGNTEAFF. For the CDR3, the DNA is TGCGCCAGCAGCCAAGCGGGGGTGGGGAACACTGAAGCTTTCTTT.

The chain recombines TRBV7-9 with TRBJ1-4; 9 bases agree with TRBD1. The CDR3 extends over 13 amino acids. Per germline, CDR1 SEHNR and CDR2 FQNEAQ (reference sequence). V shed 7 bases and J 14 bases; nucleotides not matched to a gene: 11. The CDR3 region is CASMEETGTGLFF. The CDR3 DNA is TGTGCCAGCATGGAGGAGACCGGGACAGGGCTGTTTTTT.

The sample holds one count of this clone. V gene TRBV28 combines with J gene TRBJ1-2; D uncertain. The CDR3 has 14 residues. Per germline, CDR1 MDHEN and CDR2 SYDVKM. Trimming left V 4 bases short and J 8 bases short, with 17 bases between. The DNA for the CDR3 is TGTGCCAGCAGTTATTTTGAGACAATGGGCGGCTACACCTTC. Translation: CASSYFETMGGYTF.

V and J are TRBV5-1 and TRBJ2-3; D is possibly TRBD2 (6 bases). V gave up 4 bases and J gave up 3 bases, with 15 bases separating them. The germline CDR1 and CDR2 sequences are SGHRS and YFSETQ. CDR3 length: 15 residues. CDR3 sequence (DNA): TGCGCCAGCAGCCCGGCGGGGAGTTATACAGATACGCAGTATTTT. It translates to CASSPAGSYTDTQYF.

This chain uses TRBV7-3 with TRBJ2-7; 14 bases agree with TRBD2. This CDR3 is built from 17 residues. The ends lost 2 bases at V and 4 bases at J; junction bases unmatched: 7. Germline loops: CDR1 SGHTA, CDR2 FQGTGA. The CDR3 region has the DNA TGTGCCAGCAGCTTATCGGGACTAGCGGGAGAAACTTACGAGCAGTACTTC. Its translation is CASSLSGLAGETYEQYF.

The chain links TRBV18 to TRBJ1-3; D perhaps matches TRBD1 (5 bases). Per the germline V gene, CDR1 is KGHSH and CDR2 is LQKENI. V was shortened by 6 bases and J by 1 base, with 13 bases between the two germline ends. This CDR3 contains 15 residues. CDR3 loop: CASSELQGSGNTIYF. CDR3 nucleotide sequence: TGTGCCAGCTCGGAACTCCAGGGATCTGGAAACACCATATATTTT.

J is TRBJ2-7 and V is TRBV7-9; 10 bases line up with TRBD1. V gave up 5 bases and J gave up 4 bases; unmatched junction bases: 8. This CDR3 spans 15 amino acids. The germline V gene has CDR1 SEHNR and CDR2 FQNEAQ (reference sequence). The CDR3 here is CASSPWTGGWYEQYF. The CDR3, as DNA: TGTGCCAGCAGCCCGTGGACAGGGGGATGGTACGAGCAGTACTTC.

CDR3 residues: CAWNTGEGNQPQHF. CDR3 DNA: TGTGCCTGGAATACAGGGGAGGGCAATCAGCCCCAGCATTTT. The chain carries TRBV30 and TRBJ1-5; 7 bases align to TRBD1. V was pared by 4 bases and J by 2 bases, with 5 bases of the junction left unmatched. Germline CDR1 GTSNPN, CDR2 SVGIG (reference sequence). This CDR3 is built from 14 residues.

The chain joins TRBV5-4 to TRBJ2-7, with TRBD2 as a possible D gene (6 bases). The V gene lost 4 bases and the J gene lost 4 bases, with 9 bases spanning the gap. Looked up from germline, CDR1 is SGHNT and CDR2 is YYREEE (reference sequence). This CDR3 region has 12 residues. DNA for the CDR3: TGTGCCAGCAGCAAGGACTATTACGAGCAGTACTTC. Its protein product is CASSKDYYEQYF.

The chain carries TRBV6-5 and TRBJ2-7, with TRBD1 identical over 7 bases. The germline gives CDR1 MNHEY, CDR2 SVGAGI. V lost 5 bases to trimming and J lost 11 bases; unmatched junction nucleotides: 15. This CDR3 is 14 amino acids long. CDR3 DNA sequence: TGTGCCAGCAGTGTCGACAGGGCACACCAAAAGAAGTACTTC. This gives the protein CASSVDRAHQKKYF.